The present T cell receptor beta chain was sequenced within a study of blood T cell repertoires in COVID-19. Cohort 3 recovery required two negative PCRs, clearance, or symptom resolution. The CDR3 spans 12 residues. The V gene lost 6 bases and the J gene lost 5 bases, with 10 bases spanning the gap. Germline lookup yields CDR1 SNHLY and CDR2 FYNNEI. TCRdb's table, derived via immunoSEQ multiplex PCR, lists solely in-frame clones and lacks some. The sample yields some 300,000 clones, over 85% seen once. Sequencing input: PBMCs or T cells enriched from blood (not recorded which). The source of this sequence is a woman under 40 who had recovered from COVID-19. The chain is built from TRBV2 and TRBJ1-2, with D perhaps matching TRBD1 (6 bases). The DNA for the CDR3 is TGTGCCAGCAGCAGGCAGGGGTATGGCTACACCTTC. It specifies CASSRQGYGYTF.